These 3 T cell receptor beta chains came from one sample sequenced in a study of blood T cell repertoires in COVID-19. The protocol was immunoSEQ multiplex PCR, while the TCRdb copy is restricted to in-frame clones and leaves out a portion. The top ten clones hold around 14% of a sample with a few hundred thousand clones, approximately 86% of them seen once. Sequencing was carried out using peripheral blood. The receptors shown here come from a woman between 65 and 79 years old with COVID-19, enrolled during active disease.

V gene TRBV25-1 combines with J gene TRBJ1-1, with D hard to call. With 4 bases removed from V and 3 bases from J, the gap between germline ends came to 9 bases. CDR1 is MGHDK and CDR2 is SYGVNS in the germline V gene. The CDR3 consists of 13 residues. The CDR3 bases are TGTGCCAGCAGTGTCAGCGGATACACTGAAGCTTTCTTT. It is translated as CASSVSGYTEAFF.

This clone was seen just once. V gene TRBV7-3 combines with J gene TRBJ2-2, with 15 bases matching TRBD2. Germline CDR1 and CDR2: SGHTA and FQGTGA. The CDR3 extends over 20 amino acids. After removal of 5 bases from V and 2 bases from J, the junction contained 12 bases not matched to a gene. CDR3 amino acids: CASSLNPGLAGGPNTGELFF. CDR3 nucleotide sequence: TGTGCCAGCAGCCTCAACCCGGGACTAGCGGGGGGTCCCAACACCGGGGAGCTGTTTTTT.

The chain recombines TRBV3-1 (or the pseudogene TRBV3-2) with TRBJ2-1, with 14 bases that match TRBD2. Germline CDR1 and CDR2: LGHDT and YNNKEL (reference sequence). Germline trimming cut 10 bases from V and 10 bases from J; bases unmatched to any gene: 9. The CDR3 totals 14 residues. DNA of the CDR3: TGTGCCACCTCGACTAGCGGGGGGGCGGAAGAGCAGTTCTTC. Protein sequence: CATSTSGGAEEQFF.